This entry concerns a single T cell receptor beta chain. Its specificity is unknown. This record comes from a study of cytomegalovirus exposure and HLA in healthy donors. Study-level findings and limits: Later analysis showed TCR association rates varying by HLA locus, highest for DRB1 and lowest for HLA-C. A likely sequencing artifact accounted for one observed cluster of highly shared sequence variants. Sequencing depth across donors, presence/absence analyses assumed, was roughly uniform.

This PCR relied on a set of 60 Vbeta primers and 13 Jbeta primers. Method: immunoSEQ multiplex PCR; TCRdb's copy keeps in-frame clones and lacks some. The sample includes more than 85,000 clones, around four fifths of them seen just once. Trimming stripped 3 bases from V and 10 bases from J, with 7 bases between. Germline V gene data show CDR1 as ENHRY and CDR2 as SYGVKD. The CDR3 length is 11 residues. Sequenced input: PBMCs. The receptor was derived from a woman in her forties in good health and CMV-seropositive. J is TRBJ2-1 and V is TRBV10-3; no reliable D call. CDR3 nucleotide sequence: TGTGCCATCAGTGACCCCGGGGAGCAGTTCTTC. It translates to CAISDPGEQFF.